What follows are 29 T cell receptor beta chains derived from one specimen sequenced in a study of control samples from healthy donors and cancer patients. TCRdb keeps only in-frame clones here, not all; method: immunoSEQ multiplex PCR. The sample lists 99,000 or so clones, 82% occurring once. The sequenced sample was blood. The receptors come from a man aged 55 to 70 in good health.

V usage is TRBV9 and J usage is TRBJ2-3, with D unresolved. The germline CDR1 and CDR2 sequences are SGDLS and YYNGEE. V shed 0 bases and J shed 2 bases, with 10 bases lying between them. The CDR3 runs 15 residues. The DNA for the CDR3 is TGTGCCAGCAGCGTAGGTACCCTGCCCACAGATACGCAGTATTTT. Amino acid sequence: CASSVGTLPTDTQYF.

The V gene is TRBV4-2, the J gene TRBJ2-5; 9 bases map to TRBD2. From germline, CDR1 is LGHNA and CDR2 YNFKEQ. The CDR3 length is 15 residues. Unmatched junction bases numbered 5, after V lost 1 base and J lost 5 bases. The CDR3 loop is CASSQGAGGLETQYF. The CDR3 nucleotides read TGTGCCAGCAGCCAAGGAGCGGGAGGACTGGAGACCCAGTACTTC.

The chain carries TRBV7-8 and TRBJ2-1; TRBD2 matches at 10 bases. The CDR3 sequence is 14 residues long. V dropped 3 bases and J dropped 7; count of bases not matched to a gene: 3. CDR1 is SGHVS and CDR2 is FQNEAQ in the germline V gene. CDR3 sequence: CASSFGTSANEQFF. In nucleotides, the CDR3 is TGTGCCAGCAGCTTCGGGACTAGCGCTAATGAGCAGTTCTTC.

The chain joins TRBV4-1 to TRBJ2-7; D possibly corresponds to TRBD2 (5 bases). Germline V gene data show CDR1 as MGHRA and CDR2 as YSYEKL. The CDR3 is 14 amino acids. V shed 0 bases and J shed 2 bases, with 8 bases lying between them. The CDR3 nucleotides are TGCGCCAGCAGCCAAGATGGAGCGGCCTACGAGCAGTACTTC. The encoded protein is CASSQDGAAYEQYF.

This CDR3 is CASSEPYGTATEAFF. In nucleotides, the CDR3 is TGTGCCAGCAGTGAACCATACGGGACGGCCACTGAAGCTTTCTTT. This chain joins TRBV6-1 and TRBJ1-1; TRBD1 is a possible D gene (5 bases). There are 15 residues in the CDR3. Germline CDR1 and CDR2: MNHNS and SASEGT. The V and J ends lost 2 bases and 4 bases respectively, with 14 bases between them.

The chain is built from TRBV2 and TRBJ2-3; maybe TRBD2 (6 bases). There are 14 residues in the CDR3. Deletions cut 7 bases from V and 3 bases from J, with 14 bases between. Germline V CDR1 and CDR2: SNHLY, FYNNEI. The DNA for the CDR3 is TGTGCCAGCACCCCCCGGGCGGGGACAGATACGCAGTATTTT. Translation gives CASTPRAGTDTQYF.

The chain has TRBV10-3 and TRBJ2-2; 10 bases are shared with TRBD2. The J segment lost 2 bases and the V segment lost 8 bases, leaving 2 bases of the junction unmatched. The CDR3 runs 14 residues. Germline assignment: CDR1 ENHRY and CDR2 SYGVKD. The CDR3 protein is CAIRLAGNTGELFF. DNA of the CDR3: TGTGCCATCCGACTAGCGGGCAACACCGGGGAGCTGTTTTTT.

On this clone itself: Additional DNA sequences in this sample encode the identical CDR3. The chain joins TRBV9 to TRBJ2-3; no definite D call. The CDR3 runs 13 residues. The germline V and J ends were trimmed by 8 bases and 0 bases, with 10 bases remaining between them. Germline CDR1 SGDLS, CDR2 YYNGEE. The CDR3 spells CASSVASTDTQYF. For the CDR3, the DNA is TGTGCCAGTTCCGTGGCTAGCACAGATACGCAGTATTTT.

V is TRBV11-2 and J is TRBJ2-7; no definite D call. This CDR3 spans 15 amino acids. The germline V gene encodes CDR1 SGHAT and CDR2 FQNNGV. V was pared by 1 base and J by 3 bases, with 13 bases between. CDR3 sequence reads: CASSLVTEKNYEQYF. CDR3 nucleotides: TGTGCCAGCAGCTTAGTAACAGAGAAGAACTACGAGCAGTACTTC.

V usage is TRBV6-1 and J usage is TRBJ1-2; 9 bases agree with TRBD1. This CDR3 spans 13 amino acids. Germline V gene data show CDR1 as MNHNS and CDR2 as SASEGT. The V gene end was trimmed by 3 bases and the J gene end by 7 bases; junction bases not matched to a gene: 3. CDR3 sequence (DNA): TGTGCCAGCAGTGACGGACAGGGGCCTGGCTACACCTTC. This codes for CASSDGQGPGYTF.

The rearrangement links TRBV5-1 to TRBJ2-1, with D unresolved. Germline assignment: CDR1 SGHRS and CDR2 YFSETQ. Between the trimmed V and J ends, which lost 4 bases and 5 bases, there was a span of 16 bases. This CDR3 is 15 amino acids long. CDR3 amino acids: CASSPGQVGHNEQFF. CDR3 DNA sequence: TGCGCCAGCAGCCCAGGCCAGGTCGGGCACAATGAGCAGTTCTTC.

V gene TRBV4-2 combines with J gene TRBJ1-4, with D possibly TRBD1 on 5 matching bases. CDR3 length: 16 residues. Trimming pared 3 bases from V and 4 bases from J, leaving 15 bases between. The V gene's germline CDR1 is LGHNA and CDR2 YNFKEQ. DNA of the CDR3: TGTGCCAGCAGCCAGACACCGAGGGGATATAATGAAAAACTGTTTTTT. Protein: CASSQTPRGYNEKLFF.

V usage is TRBV2 and J usage is TRBJ2-3; 12 bases align to TRBD2. The CDR3 has 19 residues. In germline, CDR1 is SNHLY, CDR2 FYNNEI. V was clipped by 4 bases and J by 0 bases; unmatched bases: 11. The CDR3 spells CASSAPTSGGVLSTDTQYF. Here the CDR3 DNA reads TGTGCCAGCAGTGCGCCGACTAGCGGGGGAGTACTGAGCACAGATACGCAGTATTTT.

This clone was found once. The rearrangement uses TRBV14 and TRBJ1-2; a possible D gene is TRBD1 (5 bases). Germline loops: CDR1 SGHDN, CDR2 FVKESK. V lost 2 bases and J lost 4, with 14 bases in between. The CDR3 has 15 amino acids. The CDR3 loop is CASSQLMGLTYGYTF. DNA for the CDR3: TGTGCCAGCAGCCAACTAATGGGACTGACCTATGGCTACACCTTC. Complete variable domain (other parts from reference TRBV14 and TRBJ1-2): EAGVTQFPSHSVIEKGQTVTLRCDPISGHDNLYWYRRVMGKEIKFLLHFVKESKQDESGMPNNRFLAERTGGTYSTLKVQPAELEDSGVYFCASSQLMGLTYGYTFGSGTRLTVV.

The rearrangement links TRBV6-2 or TRBV6-3 to TRBJ2-3; 8 bases are a match to TRBD2. This CDR3 has 15 residues. Losses at the gene ends were 2 bases for V and 5 bases for J; bases not matched to a gene: 6. From germline, CDR1 is MNHEY and CDR2 SVGEGT. CDR3 in DNA: TGTGCCAGCAGTTACGAAGCGGGAGAGGTAGATACGCAGTATTTT. It codes for CASSYEAGEVDTQYF.

This chain joins TRBV19 and TRBJ2-1; TRBD2 matches 9 bases. CDR1 and CDR2 from the germline V gene are LNHDA and SQIVND (reference sequence). This CDR3 has 14 residues. J lost 9 bases, V lost 3 bases, and 6 bases had no gene match. CDR3 DNA sequence: TGTGCCAGTAGTATGTCTAGCGGGATGGGTGAGCAGTTCTTC. This codes for CASSMSSGMGEQFF.

This clone appeared once. This sequence joins TRBV2 and TRBJ2-5; D gene ambiguous. The CDR3 has 15 residues. CDR1 is SNHLY and CDR2 is FYNNEI in the germline V gene. The V and J ends lost 1 base and 5 bases respectively, with 14 bases between them. The CDR3 reads CASSEETLGRETQYF. CDR3 DNA sequence: TGTGCCAGCAGTGAAGAGACGCTTGGCAGGGAGACCCAGTACTTC.

This chain connects TRBV6-2 or TRBV6-3 to TRBJ1-3; 7 nucleotides line up with TRBD1. There are 19 residues in the CDR3. Germline CDR1 MNHEY, CDR2 SVGEGT. V was pared by 0 bases and J by 4 bases, with 15 bases of the junction left unmatched. The CDR3 DNA is TGTGCCAGCAGTTACTCCCTCGGGTGGACAGGCCGAAGCGGAAACACCATATATTTT. Translated: CASSYSLGWTGRSGNTIYF.

This rearrangement joins TRBV7-8 to TRBJ2-7; the D gene could be TRBD1 or TRBD2 (6 bases each). The CDR3 is 12 residues long. The germline V gene has CDR1 SGHVS and CDR2 FQNEAQ. The V gene lost 4 bases and the J gene lost 13 bases, with 17 bases spanning the gap. CDR3 coding DNA: TGTGCCAGCAGCTCGAGCCGCGGGACACCTTACTTC. Translation gives CASSSSRGTPYF.

CDR3 loop: CASRTWIRCQETQYF. In nucleotides, the CDR3 is TGTGCCAGCAGGACCTGGATCCGGTGTCAGGAGACCCAGTACTTC. This chain links TRBV6-4 with TRBJ2-5, with D hard to call. Germline assignment: CDR1 MRHNA and CDR2 SNTAGT. The CDR3 length is 15 residues. Trimming removed 6 bases at V and 5 bases at J, with 19 bases between.

The chain couples TRBV6-4 to TRBJ2-6; D ambiguous. CDR3 length: 14 amino acids. Germline V gene data show CDR1 as MRHNA and CDR2 as SNTAGT. Trimming took off 3 bases at V and 2 bases at J, with 5 bases between the two ends. DNA of the CDR3: TGTGCCAGCAGTGAGAGAGCTGGGGCCAACGTCCTGACTTTC. This sequence encodes CASSERAGANVLTF.

This chain joins TRBV7-9 and TRBJ1-1; 11 bases map to TRBD1. Germline V gives CDR1 SEHNR, CDR2 FQNEAQ (reference sequence). The ends lost 0 bases at V and 5 bases at J; junction bases unmatched: 2. The CDR3 loop spans 15 amino acids. DNA of the CDR3: TGTGCCAGCAGCTTAGCTGGGACAGGGGGGACTGAAGCTTTCTTT. It yields the protein CASSLAGTGGTEAFF.

CDR3 region: CASSEKFTDYNEKLFF. DNA of the CDR3: TGTGCCAGCAGTGAAAAATTCACAGACTATAATGAAAAACTGTTTTTT. The rearrangement links TRBV25-1 to TRBJ1-4; no firm D call. Trimming took off 2 bases at V and 4 bases at J, with 14 bases between the two ends. This CDR3 is 16 amino acids long. Germline loops: CDR1 MGHDK, CDR2 SYGVNS.

The chain carries TRBV5-1 and TRBJ1-2; TRBD1 agrees at 8 bases. Trimming cost V 3 bases and J 7 bases; bases outside gene matches: 5. Germline lookup yields CDR1 SGHRS and CDR2 YFSETQ. The CDR3 sequence is 13 residues long. The CDR3, as DNA: TGCGCCAGCAGCTCGACAGGGGAAGTTGGCTACACCTTC. This gives the protein CASSSTGEVGYTF.

This clone has a single count. The chain is built from TRBV9 and TRBJ1-5, with 8 nucleotides matching TRBD1. V lost 3 bases and J lost 0; bases outside the gene matches: 5. The CDR3 totals 16 residues. Germline values: CDR1 SGDLS, CDR2 YYNGEE. In DNA form, the CDR3 reads TGTGCCAGCAGCGAAGGGACAGGAGATAGCAATCAGCCCCAGCATTTT. This sequence encodes CASSEGTGDSNQPQHF.

This chain's CDR3 is CASSQGGTGGEYGYTF. The CDR3, as DNA: TGTGCCAGCAGCCAGGGGGGGACAGGGGGCGAATATGGCTACACCTTC. This chain links TRBV11-3 with TRBJ1-2; 12 nucleotides align to TRBD1. The CDR3 is made up of 16 amino acids. CDR1 and CDR2 from the germline V gene are SGHNT and YENEEA. Trimming at V came to 5 bases and at J to 5 bases, leaving 9 bases not matched to a gene.

V gene TRBV3-1 (or the pseudogene TRBV3-2) combines with J gene TRBJ1-2; TRBD1 is a possible D gene (6 bases). Germline CDR1 is LGHDT and CDR2 is YNNKEL (reference sequence). Deletions cut 3 bases from V and 6 bases from J, with 23 bases between. The length of the CDR3 is 17 residues. Here the CDR3 DNA reads TGTGCCAGCAGCCATTCCGGGACAAGGGGTGACTACGATGGCTACACCTTC. Translated: CASSHSGTRGDYDGYTF.

The chain employs TRBV2 and TRBJ2-3, with TRBD2 matching 9 bases. In germline, CDR1 is SNHLY, CDR2 FYNNEI. J was trimmed by 2 bases and V by 4 bases; bases with no gene match: 1. This CDR3 is 14 amino acids long. For the CDR3, the DNA is TGTGCCAGCAGTGGACTAGCGGCCACAGATACGCAGTATTTT. It encodes CASSGLAATDTQYF.

The V call is TRBV7-9, the J call TRBJ2-3; D may correspond to TRBD1 or TRBD2 (5 bases each). The CDR3 runs 18 residues. From germline, CDR1 is SEHNR and CDR2 FQNEAQ (reference sequence). Trimming left V 4 bases short and J 3 bases short, with 23 bases between. The CDR3 loop is CASSYTQDFWGRTDTQYF. CDR3 in DNA: TGTGCCAGCAGCTACACCCAGGACTTTTGGGGGAGAACAGATACGCAGTATTTT.